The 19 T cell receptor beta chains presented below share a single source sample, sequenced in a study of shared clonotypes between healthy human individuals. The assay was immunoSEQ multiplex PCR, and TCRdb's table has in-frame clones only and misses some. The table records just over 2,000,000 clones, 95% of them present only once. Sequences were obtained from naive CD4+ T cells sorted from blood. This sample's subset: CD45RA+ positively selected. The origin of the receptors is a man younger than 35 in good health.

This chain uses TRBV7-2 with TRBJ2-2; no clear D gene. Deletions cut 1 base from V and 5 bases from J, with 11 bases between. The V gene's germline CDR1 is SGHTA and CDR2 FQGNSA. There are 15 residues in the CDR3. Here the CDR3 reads CASSLGLRTTGELFF. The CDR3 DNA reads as TGTGCCAGCAGCTTAGGGCTCAGGACGACCGGGGAGCTGTTTTTT.

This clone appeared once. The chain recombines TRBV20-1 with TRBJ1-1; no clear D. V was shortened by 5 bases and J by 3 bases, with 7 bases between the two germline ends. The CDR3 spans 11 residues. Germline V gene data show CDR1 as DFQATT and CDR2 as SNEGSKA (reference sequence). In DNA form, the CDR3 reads TGCAGTGCTCCGAGTGACACTGAAGCTTTCTTT. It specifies CSAPSDTEAFF.

In DNA, the CDR3 is TGTGCCAGCAGTTTAAGGACTCGGGATACGCAGTATTTT. This gives the protein CASSLRTRDTQYF. The genes are TRBV28 and TRBJ2-3; tentatively, D is TRBD2 (5 bases). CDR3 length: 13 amino acids. V was pared by 2 bases and J by 6 bases, with 9 bases between. Germline lookup yields CDR1 MDHEN and CDR2 SYDVKM.

CDR3 bases: TGCGCCAGCAGCCAAGGAGACAGAGTGAATCAGCCCCAGCATTTT. Protein product: CASSQGDRVNQPQHF. The V and J genes are TRBV4-1 and TRBJ1-5, with D possibly TRBD1 on 5 matching bases. Trimming cost V 1 base and J 4 bases, with 11 bases left between them. Per germline, CDR1 MGHRA and CDR2 YSYEKL. The CDR3 loop spans 15 amino acids.

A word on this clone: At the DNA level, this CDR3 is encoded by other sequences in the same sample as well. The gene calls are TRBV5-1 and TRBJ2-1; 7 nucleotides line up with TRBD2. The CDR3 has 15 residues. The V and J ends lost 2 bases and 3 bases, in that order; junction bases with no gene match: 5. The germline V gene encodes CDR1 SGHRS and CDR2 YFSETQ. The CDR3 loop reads CASSLPSGDYNEQFF. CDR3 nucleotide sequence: TGCGCCAGCAGCTTACCTAGCGGAGACTACAATGAGCAGTTCTTC.

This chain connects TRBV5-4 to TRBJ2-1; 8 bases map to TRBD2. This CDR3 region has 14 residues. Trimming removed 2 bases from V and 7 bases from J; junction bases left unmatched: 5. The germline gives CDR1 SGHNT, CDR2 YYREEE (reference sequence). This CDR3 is CASSFSGSSNEQFF. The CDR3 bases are TGTGCCAGCAGCTTCAGCGGGAGTTCGAATGAGCAGTTCTTC. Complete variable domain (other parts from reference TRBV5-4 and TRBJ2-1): ETGVTQSPTHLIKTRGQQVTLRCSSQSGHNTVSWYQQALGQGPQFIFQYYREEENGRGNFPPRFSGLQFPNYSSELNVNALELDDSALYLCASSFSGSSNEQFFGPGTRLTVL.

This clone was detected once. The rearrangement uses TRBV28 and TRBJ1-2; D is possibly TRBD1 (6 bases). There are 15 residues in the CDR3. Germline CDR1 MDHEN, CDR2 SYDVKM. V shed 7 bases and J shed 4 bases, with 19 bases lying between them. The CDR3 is CASTHGGASIYGYTF. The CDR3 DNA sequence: TGTGCCAGCACCCATGGGGGGGCTAGTATCTATGGCTACACCTTC.

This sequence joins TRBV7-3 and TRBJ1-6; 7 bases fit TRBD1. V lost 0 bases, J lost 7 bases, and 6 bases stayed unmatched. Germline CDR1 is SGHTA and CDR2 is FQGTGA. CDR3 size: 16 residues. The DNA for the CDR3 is TGTGCCAGCAGCTTAACTGGGACAGCTACAAATTCACCCCTCCACTTT. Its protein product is CASSLTGTATNSPLHF.

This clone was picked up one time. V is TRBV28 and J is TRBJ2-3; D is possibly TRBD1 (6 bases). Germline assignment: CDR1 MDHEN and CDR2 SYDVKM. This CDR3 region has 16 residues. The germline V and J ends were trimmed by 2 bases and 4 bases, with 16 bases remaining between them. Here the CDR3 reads CASSLVVTGSSDTQYF. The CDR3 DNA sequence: TGTGCCAGCAGTTTAGTAGTGACAGGTTCCTCAGATACGCAGTATTTT.

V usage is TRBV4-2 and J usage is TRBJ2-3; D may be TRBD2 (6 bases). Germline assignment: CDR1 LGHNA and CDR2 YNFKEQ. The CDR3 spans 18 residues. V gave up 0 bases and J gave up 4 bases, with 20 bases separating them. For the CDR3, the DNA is TGTGCCAGCAGCCAAGATCAAAACCCGGGGGTTGTGTCAGATACGCAGTATTTT. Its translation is CASSQDQNPGVVSDTQYF.

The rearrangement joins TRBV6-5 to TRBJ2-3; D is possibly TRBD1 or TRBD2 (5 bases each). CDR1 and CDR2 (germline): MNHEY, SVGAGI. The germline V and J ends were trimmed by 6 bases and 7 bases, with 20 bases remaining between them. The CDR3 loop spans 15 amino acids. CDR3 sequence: CASSLVLGVVNTQYF. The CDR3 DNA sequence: TGTGCCAGCAGCCTGGTTTTGGGGGTGGTGAATACGCAGTATTTT.

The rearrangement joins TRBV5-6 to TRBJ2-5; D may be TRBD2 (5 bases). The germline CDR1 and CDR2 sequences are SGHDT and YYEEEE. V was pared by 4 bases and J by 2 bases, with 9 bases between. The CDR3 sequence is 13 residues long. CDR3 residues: CASSGLGQETQYF. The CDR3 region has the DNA TGTGCCAGCAGCGGACTTGGACAAGAGACCCAGTACTTC.

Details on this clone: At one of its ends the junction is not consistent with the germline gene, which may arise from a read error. The CDR3 protein is CASSVDSGSYEQYF. DNA of the CDR3: TGTGCCAGTAGTGTAGACAGTGGCTCCTACGAGCAGTACTTC. V usage is TRBV19 and J usage is TRBJ2-7; weak D call: TRBD1 (5 bases). Germline V gene lookup returns CDR1 LNHDA and CDR2 SQIVND (reference sequence). The CDR3 runs 14 residues.

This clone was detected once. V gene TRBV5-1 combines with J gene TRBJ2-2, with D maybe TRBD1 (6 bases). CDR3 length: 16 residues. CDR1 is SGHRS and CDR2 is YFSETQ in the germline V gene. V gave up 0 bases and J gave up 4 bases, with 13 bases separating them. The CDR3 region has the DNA TGCGCCAGCAGCTTGGCTGGGGGCGCCGGCACCGGGGAGCTGTTTTTT. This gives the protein CASSLAGGAGTGELFF.

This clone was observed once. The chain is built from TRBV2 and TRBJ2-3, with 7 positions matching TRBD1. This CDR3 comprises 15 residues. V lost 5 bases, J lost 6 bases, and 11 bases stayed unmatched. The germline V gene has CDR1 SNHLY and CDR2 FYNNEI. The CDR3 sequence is CASSTGEIMSDTQYF. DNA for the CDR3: TGTGCCAGCAGTACAGGGGAAATTATGTCGGATACGCAGTATTTT.

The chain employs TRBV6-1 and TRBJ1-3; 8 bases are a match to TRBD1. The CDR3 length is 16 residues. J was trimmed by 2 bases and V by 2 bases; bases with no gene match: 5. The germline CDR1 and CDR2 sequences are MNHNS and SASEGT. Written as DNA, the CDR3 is TGTGCCAGCAGTGAACCCGCGACAGGGGCTGGAAACACCATATATTTT. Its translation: CASSEPATGAGNTIYF.

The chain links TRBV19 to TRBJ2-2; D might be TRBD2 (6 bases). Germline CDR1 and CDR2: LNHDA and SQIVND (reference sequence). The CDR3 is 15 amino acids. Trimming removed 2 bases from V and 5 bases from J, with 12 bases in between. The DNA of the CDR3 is TGTGCCAGTAGTATAACTGGCGGGGCTACCGGGGAGCTGTTTTTT. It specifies CASSITGGATGELFF.

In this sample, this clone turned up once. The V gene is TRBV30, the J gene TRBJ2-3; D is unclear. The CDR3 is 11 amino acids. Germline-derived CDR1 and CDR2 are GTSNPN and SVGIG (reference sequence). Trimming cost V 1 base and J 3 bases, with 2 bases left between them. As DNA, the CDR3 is TGTGCCTGGAGTGAGACAGATACGCAGTATTTT. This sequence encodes CAWSETDTQYF.

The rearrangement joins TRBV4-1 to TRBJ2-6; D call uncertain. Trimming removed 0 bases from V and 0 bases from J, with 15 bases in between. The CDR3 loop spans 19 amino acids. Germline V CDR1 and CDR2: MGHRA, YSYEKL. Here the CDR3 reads CASSQDRMYGLSGANVLTF. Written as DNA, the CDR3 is TGCGCCAGCAGCCAAGATCGAATGTACGGGCTCTCTGGGGCCAACGTCCTGACTTTC.